These 12 T cell receptor beta chains were sequenced from one sample in a study of T cell responses to AZD1222 COVID-19 vaccine. Generated by immunoSEQ multiplex PCR, the TCRdb table keeps only in-frame clones and is missing some. The sample contains over 85,000 clones, approximately 81% of which appear only once. The specimen comprised peripheral blood, sampled on day 0 of AZD1222 vaccination. These receptors came from an adult in good health.

This rearrangement joins TRBV2 to TRBJ2-1; a possible D gene is TRBD1 (5 bases). The germline CDR1 and CDR2 sequences are SNHLY and FYNNEI. Trimming pared 6 bases from V and 11 bases from J, leaving 14 bases between. The CDR3 totals 12 residues. The CDR3 protein is CASRLTVGQQFF. In DNA form, the CDR3 reads TGTGCCAGCAGGCTGACAGTCGGACAGCAGTTCTTC.

Concerning this clone itself: The junction differs from germline at one of its ends, possibly a read error. The chain uses TRBV28 and TRBJ1-5, with a possible D match to TRBD1 (5 bases). The length of the CDR3 is 15 residues. Germline V gene data show CDR1 as MDHEN and CDR2 as SYDVKM. CDR3 DNA: TGTGCCAGCAGCTTATCCGGGACCGGGAATCAGCCCCAGCATTTT. This translates into CASSLSGTGNQPQHF.

The CDR3 DNA follows: TGCAGCGTTGCCCCGAAATTGTGGGGACTAGCATCTAGCACAGATACGCAGTATTTT. It specifies CSVAPKLWGLASSTDTQYF. The gene calls are TRBV29-1 and TRBJ2-3; the match to TRBD2 covers 9 bases. The germline V gene encodes CDR1 SQVTM and CDR2 ANQGSEA. Trimming removed 4 bases from V and 0 bases from J; junction bases left unmatched: 17. The CDR3 length is 19 residues.

This rearrangement joins TRBV9 to TRBJ1-2; TRBD1 matches at 9 bases. From germline, CDR1 is SGDLS and CDR2 YYNGEE. V shed 4 bases and J 4 bases; nucleotides not matched to a gene: 8. The CDR3 extends over 15 amino acids. The CDR3 sequence: CASSKSPTGGYGYTF. Here the CDR3 DNA reads TGTGCCAGCAGCAAATCGCCGACAGGGGGCTATGGCTACACCTTC. The whole variable domain, filled in from reference TRBV9 and TRBJ1-2, reads DSGVTQTPKHLITATGQRVTLRCSPRSGDLSVYWYQQSLDQGLQFLIQYYNGEERAKGNILERFSAQQFPDLHSELNLSSLELGDSALYFCASSKSPTGGYGYTFGSGTRLTVV.

The chain has TRBV4-3 and TRBJ2-2, with D perhaps TRBD1 (6 bases). This CDR3 comprises 16 residues. The V and J ends lost 2 bases and 8 bases respectively, with 18 bases between them. Germline V gene lookup returns CDR1 LGHNA and CDR2 YSLEER. This chain's CDR3 is CASSQQGNRVSGELFF. The CDR3 DNA reads TGCGCCAGCAGCCAACAGGGGAACAGGGTTTCGGGGGAGCTGTTTTTT.

The chain couples TRBV10-2 to TRBJ1-2; possibly TRBD1 for D (6 bases). The CDR3 length is 13 residues. CDR1 WSHSY and CDR2 SAAADI come from the germline V gene. The V end lost 2 bases, the J end lost 8 bases, and 12 bases lay between the germline ends. CDR3 in DNA: TGCGCCAGCAGTGAGGGGGGGGCGAGGGGCTACACCTTC. Encoded protein: CASSEGGARGYTF.

This clone was recorded a few times. J is TRBJ2-2 and V is TRBV3-1 (or the pseudogene TRBV3-2), with 8 bases fitting TRBD1. CDR1 is LGHDT, CDR2 YNNKEL, per germline (reference sequence). The V and J ends lost 3 bases and 7 bases, in that order; junction bases with no gene match: 7. This CDR3 spans 15 amino acids. The CDR3 spells CASSHWTGSGGELFF. The CDR3 DNA reads TGTGCCAGCAGCCACTGGACAGGGTCTGGCGGGGAGCTGTTTTTT.

The rearrangement uses TRBV7-9 and TRBJ1-3; D not resolved. V lost 5 bases to trimming and J lost 0 bases, with 5 bases between them. Germline CDR1 is SEHNR and CDR2 is FQNEAQ (reference sequence). The CDR3 consists of 13 residues. The CDR3 loop reads CASSASSGNTIYF. Written as DNA, the CDR3 is TGTGCCAGCAGCGCGAGCTCTGGAAACACCATATATTTT.

The rearrangement uses TRBV28 and TRBJ2-5; D could derive from TRBD1 or TRBD2 (5 bases each). This CDR3 contains 14 residues. In germline, CDR1 is MDHEN, CDR2 SYDVKM. Trimming took off 7 bases at V and 2 bases at J, with 14 bases between the two ends. CDR3 bases: TGTGCCAGCAAAGAGGTCGGGGCACAAGAGACCCAGTACTTC. It is translated as CASKEVGAQETQYF.

The chain links TRBV28 to TRBJ1-5; tentative D call: TRBD1 (5 bases). Trimming shortened V by 5 bases and J by 4 bases, and 18 bases separated the two germline ends. Looked up from germline, CDR1 is MDHEN and CDR2 is SYDVKM. This CDR3 has 16 amino acids. CDR3 residues: CASSQPRAALNQPQHF. As DNA, the CDR3 is TGTGCCAGCAGTCAACCCAGGGCAGCTTTAAATCAGCCCCAGCATTTT.

Points on this clone: The sample carries other DNA sequences with the same CDR3. V usage is TRBV5-1 and J usage is TRBJ2-5; 12 bases match TRBD2. V was clipped by 0 bases and J by 3 bases; unmatched bases: 3. Germline loops: CDR1 SGHRS, CDR2 YFSETQ. The CDR3 loop spans 16 amino acids. The CDR3 sequence: CASSLGPSGGEETQYF. In DNA, the CDR3 is TGCGCCAGCAGCTTGGGTCCTAGCGGGGGGGAAGAGACCCAGTACTTC.

The rearrangement joins TRBV7-2 to TRBJ1-2; tentatively, D is TRBD1 (5 bases). Germline loops: CDR1 SGHTA, CDR2 FQGNSA. The germline V and J ends were trimmed by 1 base and 5 bases, with 14 bases remaining between them. This CDR3 region has 15 residues. The CDR3 reads CASSLERGPTYGYTF. The CDR3 DNA is TGTGCCAGCAGCTTAGAGAGGGGCCCTACGTATGGCTACACCTTC.